The T cell receptor (beta chain) under discussion was sequenced for a study of T cell changes during pregnancy in multiple sclerosis. This CDR3 comprises 14 residues. The germline V gene encodes CDR1 GTSNPN and CDR2 SVGIG (reference sequence). V lost 3 bases and J lost 3, with 12 bases in between. Generated by immunoSEQ multiplex PCR, the TCRdb table keeps only in-frame clones and is missing some. The sample carries tens of thousands of clones, 80% to 95% recorded once. The TCR was taken from a female donor in good health, enrolled as a control in a pregnancy study. The chain has TRBV30 and TRBJ1-5, with D perhaps TRBD1 (5 bases). The starting material was CD4+ T cells from peripheral blood mononuclear cells, obtained in the second trimester of pregnancy. The CDR3 nucleotides read TGTGCCTGGAGCCAGGGATTTATCAATCAGCCCCAGCATTTT. This encodes CAWSQGFINQPQHF.